The 18 T cell receptor beta chains reported below all come from one sample, sequenced in a study of control samples from healthy donors and cancer patients. The protocol was immunoSEQ multiplex PCR, while the TCRdb copy is restricted to in-frame clones and leaves out a portion. This sample has under 70,000 clones, with 90% found just once. Sequenced sample: PBMCs. Source of these receptors: a woman in her forties or fifties with colorectal cancer.

This clone was counted between two and nine times. This sequence joins TRBV28 and TRBJ2-2; D call uncertain. Per the germline V gene, CDR1 is MDHEN and CDR2 is SYDVKM. V was pared by 2 bases and J by 1 base, with 5 bases between. The CDR3 loop spans 14 amino acids. The chain's CDR3 is CASSLAENTGELFF. CDR3 DNA: TGTGCCAGCAGTTTAGCTGAGAACACCGGGGAGCTGTTTTTT.

V gene TRBV12-3 or TRBV12-4 combines with J gene TRBJ2-1; 7 bases fit TRBD1. The ends lost 7 bases at V and 9 bases at J; junction bases unmatched: 3. This CDR3 comprises 11 residues. CDR3 protein: CASTTGPEQFF. The CDR3 coding sequence is TGTGCCAGCACGACAGGGCCTGAGCAGTTCTTC.

This rearrangement joins TRBV7-9 to TRBJ1-1, with 7 bases that match TRBD1. V lost 3 bases, J lost 1 base, and 8 bases stayed unmatched. CDR3 size: 16 residues. The germline gives CDR1 SEHNR, CDR2 FQNEAQ (reference sequence). Here the CDR3 DNA reads TGTGCCAGCAGCTTCCCTGGGGACAGCCGGAACACTGAAGCTTTCTTT. Residues: CASSFPGDSRNTEAFF.

The chain links TRBV18 to TRBJ2-1, with unresolved D. Looked up from germline, CDR1 is KGHSH and CDR2 is LQKENI. Trimming stripped 1 base from V and 7 bases from J, with 5 bases between. The CDR3 runs to 12 residues. The CDR3 nucleotides are TGTGCCAGCTCACCACTAGGGAATGAGCAGTTCTTC. Protein product: CASSPLGNEQFF.

DNA for the CDR3: TGTGCCAGCAGGGAAGCACAGGAGGCGCATGGCTACACCTTC. Translation gives CASREAQEAHGYTF. The chain employs TRBV5-6 and TRBJ1-2; maybe TRBD1 (5 bases). Germline V gene sequence: CDR1 SGHDT, CDR2 YYEEEE. This CDR3 is 14 amino acids long. Trimming shortened V by 5 bases and J by 6 bases, and 17 bases separated the two germline ends.

The chain recombines TRBV6-1 with TRBJ1-5, with D tentatively TRBD1 (5 bases). This CDR3 has 16 amino acids. Trimming took off 4 bases at V and 0 bases at J, with 13 bases between the two ends. Germline V CDR1 and CDR2: MNHNS, SASEGT. CDR3 sequence reads: CASSALQDGSNQPQHF. The CDR3 DNA follows: TGTGCCAGCAGTGCCTTACAGGACGGTAGCAATCAGCCCCAGCATTTT.

This clone turned up a few times. The chain joins TRBV5-1 to TRBJ1-6, with 10 bases matching TRBD1. The V gene's germline CDR1 is SGHRS and CDR2 YFSETQ. CDR3 length equals 14 residues. The trim removed 4 bases at V and 8 bases at J, leaving 3 bases unmatched. CDR3 residues: CASSQGTGDSPLHF. DNA of the CDR3: TGCGCCAGCAGCCAAGGGACAGGGGATTCACCCCTCCACTTT. The variable domain in full, with the rest retrieved from reference TRBV5-1 and TRBJ1-6, is KAGVTQTPRYLIKTRGQQVTLSCSPISGHRSVSWYQQTPGQGLQFLFEYFSETQRNKGNFPGRFSGRQFSNSRSEMNVSTLELGDSALYLCASSQGTGDSPLHFGNGTRLTVT.

On this clone: The same CDR3 also results from other DNA sequences found in this sample. V usage is TRBV27 and J usage is TRBJ1-6; 8 nucleotides align to TRBD1. Germline CDR1 is MNHEY and CDR2 is SMNVEV (reference sequence). This CDR3 comprises 13 residues. V lost 2 bases to trimming and J lost 9 bases; unmatched junction nucleotides: 0. CDR3 bases: TGTGCCAGCAGTTTAGGACAGGGTTCACCCCTCCACTTT. Its translation is CASSLGQGSPLHF.

This chain links TRBV3-1 (or the pseudogene TRBV3-2) with TRBJ2-7; 8 bases map to TRBD2. CDR3 length equals 14 residues. J lost 7 bases, V lost 0 bases, and 5 bases had no gene match. Germline V lookup: CDR1 LGHDT, CDR2 YNNKEL (reference sequence). CDR3 nucleotides: TGTGCCAGCAGCCAAGATCTTACGGGGGGGGAGCAGTACTTC. Protein product: CASSQDLTGGEQYF.

V gene TRBV7-3 combines with J gene TRBJ2-2, with D perhaps assigned TRBD1 or TRBD2 (5 bases each). The germline V gene encodes CDR1 SGHTA and CDR2 FQGTGA. The V end was cut by 2 bases, the J end by 2 bases, with 12 bases between. CDR3 length: 16 amino acids. CDR3 in DNA: TGTGCCAGCAGCTTATCTGGGGGATCCAACACCGGGGAGCTGTTTTTT. The encoded protein is CASSLSGGSNTGELFF.

CDR3 nucleotides: TGTGCCAGCAGTTTTTGGAGGTCCCAAAATGAGCAGTTCTTC. As protein: CASSFWRSQNEQFF. This rearrangement joins TRBV28 to TRBJ2-1, with D possibly matching TRBD2 (5 bases). The CDR3 runs to 14 residues. Germline assignment: CDR1 MDHEN and CDR2 SYDVKM. Trimming stripped 3 bases from V and 7 bases from J, with 13 bases between.

The chain carries TRBV2 and TRBJ1-1; D is undetermined. Trimming took off 7 bases at V and 2 bases at J, with 14 bases between the two ends. The V gene's germline CDR1 is SNHLY and CDR2 FYNNEI. The CDR3 is 14 amino acids. The CDR3 DNA reads TGTGCCAGCATCGAAGGGAGAGGTAACACTGAAGCTTTCTTT. This encodes CASIEGRGNTEAFF.

This chain connects TRBV7-9 to TRBJ2-7; D may be TRBD2 (5 bases). This CDR3 is built from 14 residues. V gave up 7 bases and J gave up 4 bases, with 17 bases separating them. Germline CDR1 SEHNR, CDR2 FQNEAQ (reference sequence). CDR3 residues: CASTPGSFVYEQYF. CDR3 coding DNA: TGTGCCAGCACTCCGGGGTCATTCGTATACGAGCAGTACTTC.

V is TRBV7-6 and J is TRBJ2-5; 10 positions agree with TRBD2. Trimming took 3 bases from V and 5 from J; bases not matched to a gene: 9. CDR3 length: 16 amino acids. Germline V lookup: CDR1 SGHVS, CDR2 FNYEAQ. CDR3 sequence: CASSLGASGSGETQYF. In DNA form, the CDR3 reads TGTGCCAGCAGCTTGGGGGCTAGCGGGAGTGGGGAGACCCAGTACTTC.

The chain combines TRBV25-1 with TRBJ1-6; no clear D gene. This CDR3 spans 12 amino acids. Germline CDR1 is MGHDK and CDR2 is SYGVNS. The V and J ends lost 2 bases and 11 bases respectively, with 7 bases between them. The CDR3 loop is CASSEGKAPLHF. In nucleotides, the CDR3 is TGTGCCAGCAGTGAAGGGAAGGCACCCCTCCACTTT.

This clone was found once. The chain carries TRBV27 and TRBJ1-6; 9 nucleotides agree with TRBD1. Germline CDR1 is MNHEY and CDR2 is SMNVEV (reference sequence). Trimming cost V 4 bases and J 9 bases; bases outside gene matches: 7. The CDR3 totals 15 residues. In nucleotides, the CDR3 is TGTGCCAGCAGTTCGGGACAGGGATGGGGTTCACCCCTCCACTTT. Its protein is CASSSGQGWGSPLHF.

The chain couples TRBV2 to TRBJ2-6; weak D call: TRBD2 (6 bases). Germline V lookup: CDR1 SNHLY, CDR2 FYNNEI. V was pared by 7 bases and J by 1 base, with 11 bases between. This CDR3 region has 15 residues. In DNA form, the CDR3 reads TGTGCCAGCACTGGGGGACTTTCTGGGGCCAACGTCCTGACTTTC. This codes for CASTGGLSGANVLTF.

In this sample, this clone turned up once. The CDR3 spells CASGFGQGDEKLFF. Written as DNA, the CDR3 is TGTGCTAGTGGTTTCGGGCAGGGGGACGAAAAACTGTTTTTT. This rearrangement joins TRBV12-5 to TRBJ1-4; 7 bases map to TRBD1. The CDR3 covers 14 residues. Germline V gene lookup returns CDR1 LGHNT and CDR2 FRNRAP. V was clipped by 3 bases and J by 8 bases; unmatched bases: 6.